This TCR beta chain was recovered during a study of blood T cell repertoires in COVID-19. Across the whole study: The samples span acute and convalescent COVID-19 from the United States, Italy and Spain. The cDNA or gDNA used as material had been derived from T cells, B-cell-depleted T cells, or PBMCs.

Per the study methods: Scientists estimated how many nucleated cells there were by amplifying reference gene primers. Profiled with immunoSEQ multiplex PCR; TCRdb holds only in-frame clones, not every one. That table gives V, J and clone size, and the DNA gave D and trimming. The sample has over 450,000 clones, roughly nine tenths seen once. CDR3 length equals 12 residues. The ends were cut back, 3 bases at V and 4 bases at J, with 7 bases in the middle. One Seattle source followed patients from active infection through their disease course. The receptor was isolated from a woman between 45 and 65 years old with COVID-19, enrolled during active disease. V usage is TRBV12-3 or TRBV12-4 and J usage is TRBJ2-7; D possibly corresponds to TRBD1 (5 bases). The material sequenced was peripheral blood. CDR3 DNA: TGTGCCAGCAGTTTCCCAGGGTACGAGCAGTACTTC. This encodes CASSFPGYEQYF.